Following are 19 T cell receptor beta chains from one sample sequenced in a study of T cells in Graves' hyperthyroidism and ophthalmopathy. Amplified regions were TCR beta CDR3 sequences from RNA transcripts. The study used the HTBI primer set for a first-round RT-PCR of the TCR CDR3. TCRdb re-derived calls from the multiplex PCR reads in MiXCR, one entry per CDR3 protein. The sample has about 350,000 distinct CDR3 sequences, roughly 15% seen once; the top ten hold approximately 19%. Source material: blood. The receptors shown here come from a woman between 55 and 75 years old with Graves' ophthalmopathy.

This clonotype was counted many times. The chain links TRBV12-3 or TRBV12-4 to TRBJ1-2; TRBD1 agrees at 7 bases. The trim removed 5 bases at V and 8 bases at J, leaving 14 bases unmatched. This CDR3 is built from 15 residues. DNA for the CDR3: TGTGCCAGCAGTCCTACCCTAGACAGGGTCGGGGGCTACACCTTC. Its protein is CASSPTLDRVGGYTF.

This clonotype was seen at least ten times. This CDR3 is CASQSGPGVDTQYF. In DNA form, the CDR3 reads TGTGCCAGCCAGAGCGGGCCAGGTGTCGATACGCAGTATTTT. The V and J genes are TRBV11-2 and TRBJ2-3; the D gene is possibly TRBD2 (6 bases). Germline lookup yields CDR1 SGHAT and CDR2 FQNNGV. Trimming left V 8 bases short and J 6 bases short, with 18 bases between. This CDR3 comprises 14 residues. Variable domain in full (rest from reference TRBV11-2 and TRBJ2-3): EAGVAQSPRYKIIEKRQSVAFWCNPISGHATLYWYQQILGQGPKLLIQFQNNGVVDDSQLPKDRFSAERLKGVDSTLKIQPAKLEDSAVYLCASQSGPGVDTQYFGPGTRLTVL.

The sample holds many counts of this clonotype. This chain links TRBV7-9 with TRBJ2-1; 11 bases line up with TRBD1. The CDR3 has 16 residues. The germline V gene has CDR1 SEHNR and CDR2 FQNEAQ (reference sequence). Trimming removed 5 bases from V and 6 bases from J; junction bases left unmatched: 9. The CDR3 is CASSRSGGTGGNEQFF. The CDR3 region has the DNA TGTGCCAGCAGCCGTTCGGGCGGGACAGGGGGCAATGAGCAGTTCTTC.

This clonotype has ten or more counts. The genes are TRBV5-1 and TRBJ2-7, with 7 nucleotides matching TRBD1. Germline V gives CDR1 SGHRS, CDR2 YFSETQ. CDR3 length equals 16 residues. Trimming cost V 0 bases and J 7 bases; bases outside gene matches: 13. This CDR3 is CASSLVGQTPTLEQYF. The CDR3 region has the DNA TGCGCCAGCAGCTTGGTGGGACAGACCCCTACGCTTGAGCAGTACTTC.

This clonotype was counted at least ten times. The gene calls are TRBV27 and TRBJ2-7; possibly TRBD2 for D (6 bases). V shed 8 bases and J shed 5 bases, with 13 bases lying between them. Germline V gives CDR1 MNHEY, CDR2 SMNVEV (reference sequence). The CDR3 totals 12 residues. CDR3 sequence reads: CASRGSIDEQYF. Here the CDR3 DNA reads TGTGCCAGCCGGGGGAGCATCGACGAGCAGTACTTC.

This clonotype was observed at least ten times. The chain links TRBV6-1 to TRBJ1-5; 10 bases are a match to TRBD1. Unmatched junction bases numbered 5, after V lost 3 bases and J lost 6 bases. This CDR3 has 15 residues. Germline-derived CDR1 and CDR2 are MNHNS and SASEGT. The CDR3 DNA is TGTGCCAGCAGTGACCGGGACAGGGGTCCTCAGCCCCAGCATTTT. Amino acid sequence: CASSDRDRGPQPQHF.

This chain uses TRBV9 with TRBJ2-7; D gene ambiguous. In germline, CDR1 is SGDLS, CDR2 YYNGEE. The germline V and J ends were trimmed by 2 bases and 3 bases, with 18 bases remaining between them. The CDR3 spans 16 residues. The chain's CDR3 is CASSVMPGGRIYEQYF. The CDR3 DNA reads as TGTGCCAGCAGCGTCATGCCGGGCGGTCGGATCTACGAGCAGTACTTC.

This clonotype has a count of ten or more. The V call is TRBV28, the J call TRBJ1-1; D possibly corresponds to TRBD1 (5 bases). Per germline, CDR1 MDHEN and CDR2 SYDVKM. V gave up 3 bases and J gave up 5 bases, with 13 bases separating them. The CDR3 is made up of 14 amino acids. DNA for the CDR3: TGTGCCAGCAGTTTCCAGGGAGGGCGAACTGAAGCTTTCTTT. Its translation is CASSFQGGRTEAFF.

This clonotype appeared a few times. This chain joins TRBV19 and TRBJ1-1; D gene uncertain. Germline V CDR1 and CDR2: LNHDA, SQIVND (reference sequence). The CDR3 runs 13 residues. V was cut by 4 bases and J by 3 bases, with 9 bases left in between. CDR3 sequence (DNA): TGTGCCAGTAGTACAGATAGCGACACTGAAGCTTTCTTT. Protein: CASSTDSDTEAFF.

This clonotype was seen a few times. The chain carries TRBV6-5 and TRBJ2-6; D remains ambiguous. V was shortened by 4 bases and J by 2 bases, with 9 bases between the two germline ends. Germline assignment: CDR1 MNHEY and CDR2 SVGAGI. There are 15 residues in the CDR3. The CDR3 DNA reads TGTGCCAGCAGTTCAAAGTTAGCTGGGGCCAACGTCCTGACTTTC. Encoded protein: CASSSKLAGANVLTF.

In this sample, this clonotype turned up many times. The rearrangement uses TRBV3-1 and TRBJ2-7; D gene ambiguous. The germline V gene has CDR1 LGHDT and CDR2 YNNKEL (reference sequence). The CDR3 sequence is 11 residues long. Between the trimmed V and J ends, which lost 3 bases and 0 bases, there was a span of 0 bases. The CDR3 reads CASSHSYEQYF. CDR3 coding DNA: TGTGCCAGCAGCCACTCCTACGAGCAGTACTTC.

About this clonotype: The junction shows a germline mismatch at one end, possibly a read error. The chain employs TRBV7-3 and TRBJ2-1; 10 positions match TRBD1. The CDR3 contains 15 residues. Germline V gives CDR1 SGHTA, CDR2 FQGTGA. CDR3 residues: CAGSWTGGENNEQFF. Written as DNA, the CDR3 is TGTGCCGGCAGCTGGACAGGGGGTGAGAACAATGAGCAGTTCTTC.

This clonotype was counted ten times or more. V usage is TRBV5-1 and J usage is TRBJ2-2; D is perhaps TRBD1 (6 bases). The CDR3 has 15 amino acids. V was clipped by 7 bases and J by 0 bases, with 13 bases between them. Germline V gene sequence: CDR1 SGHRS, CDR2 YFSETQ. The CDR3 region has the DNA TGCGCCAGCCGGACGGGACAAGCGAACACCGGGGAGCTGTTTTTT. It specifies CASRTGQANTGELFF.

CDR3 sequence reads: CASSGGQAGYTF. The DNA of the CDR3 is TGTGCCAGTAGTGGGGGACAGGCTGGCTACACCTTC. The chain couples TRBV19 to TRBJ1-2; 8 bases line up with TRBD1. CDR3 length equals 12 residues. The germline CDR1 and CDR2 sequences are LNHDA and SQIVND (reference sequence). V lost 5 bases, J lost 7 bases, and 3 bases stayed unmatched. The full variable domain, its missing parts supplied by reference TRBV19 and TRBJ1-2, is DGGITQSPKYLFRKEGQNVTLSCEQNLNHDAMYWYRQDPGQGLRLIYYSQIVNDFQKGDIAEGYSVSREKKESFPLTVTSAQKNPTAFYLCASSGGQAGYTFGSGTRLTVV.

In its sample, this clonotype was seen a few times. The chain is built from TRBV30 and TRBJ2-3, with D possibly called TRBD1 or TRBD2 (5 bases each). From germline, CDR1 is GTSNPN and CDR2 SVGIG (reference sequence). V lost 0 bases and J 3 bases, leaving 13 bases between the germline ends. CDR3 length equals 15 residues. As DNA, the CDR3 is TGTGCCTGGAGTGTGGGGGTAGGGGAAACAGATACGCAGTATTTT. Translation: CAWSVGVGETDTQYF.

This clonotype was counted many times. The V and J genes are TRBV20-1 and TRBJ2-7, with D unresolved. The V end lost 3 bases, the J end lost 2 bases, and 2 bases lay between the germline ends. This CDR3 is built from 10 residues. Looked up from germline, CDR1 is DFQATT and CDR2 is SNEGSKA (reference sequence). The CDR3 reads CSASPYEQYF. The CDR3 DNA reads as TGCAGTGCTAGTCCCTACGAGCAGTACTTC.

This clonotype has more than one count but fewer than ten. V and J are TRBV5-5 and TRBJ1-2; D gene unclear. The CDR3 sequence is 13 residues long. V shed 4 bases and J shed 1 base, with 8 bases lying between them. CDR1 and CDR2 from the germline V gene are SGHKS and YYEKEE (reference sequence). This CDR3 reads CASSRGLNYGYTF. The CDR3 coding sequence is TGTGCCAGCAGCCGCGGCCTTAACTATGGCTACACCTTC.

This clonotype was seen many times. The chain couples TRBV4-1 to TRBJ2-3, with 7 bases that match TRBD1. With 4 bases clipped from V and 5 bases from J, the junction kept 15 bases outside the gene matches. CDR1 is MGHRA, CDR2 YSYEKL, per germline. This CDR3 region has 17 residues. The CDR3 is CASSPLPEGAGLDTQYF. CDR3 DNA: TGCGCCAGCAGCCCCTTACCAGAGGGGGCCGGTTTAGATACGCAGTATTTT.

This clonotype was seen ten or more times. The chain joins TRBV20-1 to TRBJ2-5; perhaps TRBD2 as D (7 bases). V was clipped by 3 bases and J by 14 bases, with 16 bases between them. CDR3 length equals 11 residues. CDR1 is DFQATT and CDR2 is SNEGSKA in the germline V gene (reference sequence). CDR3 nucleotides: TGCAGTGCTAGGGGGGAGGGGGTTCCCTACTTC. Its protein is CSARGEGVPYF.